The TCR beta chain described here comes from a study of blood T cell repertoires in COVID-19 (dated by TCRdb to the early 2020s). Notes on the research overall: Samples covering the acute and convalescent phases of COVID-19 were provided by collaborators in the United States, Italy and Spain. The prospective study material was composed of cDNA or gDNA derived from T cells, B-cell-depleted T cells, or PBMCs. Subjects who had been exposed to COVID-19, were actively infected with it, or had recovered from it provided the deeply sampled blood TCRbeta repertoires that made up the dataset. The repertoires were made available in a free public database intended to serve as a resource for research on the immune response to SARS-CoV-2. The samples were drawn from two sources: the first 160 participants of the ongoing ImmuneRACE study, and 1,200 or so subjects contributed by 6 global collaborators. Sample metadata almost always included a de-identified subject ID, COVID-19 status, age in years and sex. HLA class I and class II types, where available, came from metadata supplied by the sample provider rather than from assay-based typing.

The immunoSEQ Assay, a bias-controlled multiplex PCR, was used to amplify TCRbeta CDR3 regions from genomic DNA. For the original study's pipeline: Within the assay, amplification of reference gene primers was used to estimate how many nucleated cells each sample contained. To quantify the absolute abundance of each unique TCRbeta CDR3 rearrangement, sequence reads were collapsed and filtered. For each sample, productive Simpson clonality was calculated by taking the square root of Simpson's diversity index across productive rearrangements. The table comes from immuneACCESS by way of TCRdb, which keeps in-frame sequences with V and J called. Part of the clones is missing from these tables; in studies checked, under half for an unresolved V gene and the rest for unknown reasons. Clonal size and the V and J genes are those of that table, whereas D and trimming came from the DNA. This sample lists some 160,000 clones; roughly 80% were detected once. The top ten hold about 8.6% of the sample.

Each collaborating institution followed its own protocols to collect whole blood in K2EDTA tubes. For TCRbeta analysis, collaborators shipped samples in one of three forms: frozen whole blood, isolated PBMCs, or DNA extracted from either of those sample types. Overall study results and their limits: The amount of clinical and demographic metadata varied by source and participant and was provided uncurated.

The V end gives up 7 bases and the J end 4 bases, leaving 6 bases in the junction not matched to a gene. Reading from cysteine to phenylalanine, the CDR3 counts 13 amino acids. The CDR3 DNA has 39 bases and is translated from base 1. CDR1 and CDR2 were assigned from the germline V gene as SNHLY and FYNNEI. Concerning this clone: Which antigen it targets is not known. No qualities accompany the bases; no much larger clone lies one base away.

Sequenced: peripheral blood. The chain is encoded by TRBV2 joined to TRBJ2-5; the central 7 bases match TRBD2. The receptor was derived from a man aged 45-65 years with active or convalescent COVID-19. The DNA reads TGTGCCAGCAATGTGGCGGGAGCAGAGACCCAGTACTTC. It translates as CASNVAGAETQYF.